This T cell receptor (beta chain) emerged from a study of cytotoxic CD8 clonotypes in ibrutinib-treated CLL. CDR1 is LNHDA, CDR2 SQIVND, per germline (reference sequence). This CDR3 has 13 residues. The V end lost 3 bases, the J end lost 2 bases, and 7 bases lay between the germline ends. This table comes from immunoSEQ multiplex PCR, and its TCRdb copy is limited to in-frame clones, with some not included. The table includes approximately 70,000 clones, approximately 90% detected once. Here the sequenced sample was PBMCs, taken after 12 months of ibrutinib treatment. The source is a human donor with chronic lymphocytic leukemia. The rearrangement uses TRBV19 and TRBJ1-2; no firm D call. DNA for the CDR3: TGTGCCAGTAGTATGACGGGAAACTATGGCTACACCTTC. This translates into CASSMTGNYGYTF.